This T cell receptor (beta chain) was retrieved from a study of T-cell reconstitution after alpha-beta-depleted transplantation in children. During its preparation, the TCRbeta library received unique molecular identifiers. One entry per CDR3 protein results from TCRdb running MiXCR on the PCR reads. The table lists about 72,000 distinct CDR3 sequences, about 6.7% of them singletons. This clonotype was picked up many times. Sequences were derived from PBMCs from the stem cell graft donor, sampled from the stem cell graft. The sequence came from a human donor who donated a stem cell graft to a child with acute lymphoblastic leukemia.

CDR3 sequence reads: CASSLFSGDPGYGYTF. CDR3 sequence (DNA): TGCGCCAGCAGCTTGTTTTCAGGGGATCCAGGGTATGGCTACACCTTC. V usage is TRBV5-1 and J usage is TRBJ1-2; a weak D match, TRBD1 (6 bases). Looked up from germline, CDR1 is SGHRS and CDR2 is YFSETQ. The CDR3 has 16 residues. V was cut by 1 base and J by 5 bases, with 18 bases left in between.